The sequence of this TCR beta chain was determined in a study of radiotherapy plus CTLA-4 blockade in lung cancer. General observations from the study: After treatment with radiotherapy plus ipilimumab, TCR clones that came from the tumor expanded in blood.

After removal of 6 bases from V and 2 bases from J, the junction contained 2 bases not matched to a gene. Germline CDR1 and CDR2: ENHRY and SYGVKD. The CDR3 length is 14 residues. In the case of this clone: Its specificity is unknown.

TCRdb keeps only in-frame clones here, not all; method: immunoSEQ multiplex PCR. The repertoire holds 55,000 to 85,000 clones, with 70% to 80% as singletons. Sequencing used peripheral blood, obtained from a patient treated with radiotherapy plus ipilimumab. The receptor's source is a human donor with non-small cell lung cancer whose response to radiotherapy plus ipilimumab could not be evaluated. Some clones in this sample may be carry-over from other donors' samples. V gene TRBV10-3 combines with J gene TRBJ2-2, with 8 bases that match TRBD1. The chain's CDR3 is CAIRGQVNTGELFF. CDR3 DNA sequence: TGTGCCATCAGGGGACAGGTAAACACCGGGGAGCTGTTTTTT.